Presented here are 29 T cell receptor beta chains from one specimen sequenced in a study of blood T cells in healthy people across ages. With a J-beta primer mix and a sample-barcoded 5' primer, a second PCR ran about 7 to 11 cycles. TCRdb reprocessed the 5' RACE reads via MiXCR and lists one record per CDR3 protein. This table has more than 700,000 distinct CDR3 sequences, less than 70% appearing once. The sequenced material came from blood. The receptors originated from an elderly man in good health.

This clonotype has more than one count but fewer than ten. The rearrangement links TRBV20-1 to TRBJ1-2, with 10 positions matching TRBD1. With V trimmed by 2 bases and J by 6 bases, 6 bases remained unmatched. Looked up from germline, CDR1 is DFQATT and CDR2 is SNEGSKA (reference sequence). The CDR3 runs to 14 residues. The CDR3 DNA is TGCAGTGCTAGAACCGGGACAGGGGCCCATGGCTACACCTTC. Translated, it gives CSARTGTGAHGYTF.

The V and J genes are TRBV6-4 and TRBJ1-2; 7 bases are shared with TRBD1. CDR3 length: 15 amino acids. Germline V gene sequence: CDR1 MRHNA, CDR2 SNTAGT. The trim removed 7 bases at V and 7 bases at J, leaving 15 bases unmatched. CDR3 coding DNA: TGTGCCAGCACTGCGAGACAGGGAGATTCGGGTGGCTACACCTTC. Amino acid sequence: CASTARQGDSGGYTF.

This clonotype was observed a few times. The chain is built from TRBV7-2 and TRBJ2-1; D could derive from TRBD1 or TRBD2 (5 bases each). Germline assignment: CDR1 SGHTA and CDR2 FQGNSA. The CDR3 runs 11 residues. Trimming shortened V by 5 bases and J by 13 bases, and 12 bases separated the two germline ends. This CDR3 reads CASSHGTQQFF. CDR3 DNA sequence: TGTGCCAGCAGCCACGGGACGCAACAGTTCTTC.

V is TRBV7-9 and J is TRBJ2-2, with D perhaps matching TRBD2 (6 bases). The germline V gene encodes CDR1 SEHNR and CDR2 FQNEAQ (reference sequence). Trimming removed 5 bases at V and 6 bases at J, with 16 bases between. The CDR3 runs 15 residues. The CDR3 loop reads CASSPLGGPPGELFF. In nucleotides, the CDR3 is TGTGCCAGCAGCCCCTTGGGAGGCCCTCCCGGGGAGCTGTTTTTT.

This clonotype was counted only a few times. This sequence joins TRBV7-2 and TRBJ2-1, with TRBD2 matching 8 bases. Germline loops: CDR1 SGHTA, CDR2 FQGNSA. V gave up 5 bases and J gave up 5 bases; unmatched junction bases: 8. CDR3 length: 15 amino acids. DNA for the CDR3: TGTGCCAGCAGCCTGGCAGCGGGAGCCCACAATGAGCAGTTCTTC. Its translation is CASSLAAGAHNEQFF.

This chain links TRBV11-2 with TRBJ2-5, with TRBD2 as a possible D gene (6 bases). Trimming removed 8 bases from V and 1 base from J, with 11 bases in between. Germline V gene sequence: CDR1 SGHAT, CDR2 FQNNGV. This CDR3 comprises 13 residues. The CDR3: CASETGGQETQYF. The CDR3 DNA is TGTGCCAGCGAGACCGGGGGCCAAGAGACCCAGTACTTC.

As regards this clonotype: At one of its ends the junction is not consistent with the germline gene, which may arise from a read error. The chain recombines TRBV4-2 with TRBJ2-7, with 8 bases identical to TRBD2. This CDR3 has 16 residues. Germline loops: CDR1 LGHNA, CDR2 YNFKEQ. The CDR3 nucleotides are TGTGCCAGCAGCCAGGAAGTAGCGGGGAGCTCCGACGAGCAGTACTTC. It specifies CASSQEVAGSSDEQYF.

The table lists this clonotype with a few counts. The chain joins TRBV27 to TRBJ2-3, with 12 bases identical to TRBD2. The CDR3 consists of 19 residues. Germline loops: CDR1 MNHEY, CDR2 SMNVEV (reference sequence). V lost 3 bases, J lost 14 bases, and 24 bases stayed unmatched. Here the CDR3 DNA reads TGTGCCAGCAGTTTCTCCCCCGCCCCTAGCGGGAGGGTTCACAGATACGCGTATTTT. Its protein product is CASSFSPAPSGRVHRYAYF.

This chain links TRBV18 with TRBJ2-7; 8 bases line up with TRBD1. Per the germline V gene, CDR1 is KGHSH and CDR2 is LQKENI. V trimming: 2 bases; J trimming: 5 bases; junction bases outside the gene matches: 2. This CDR3 is 13 amino acids long. Here the CDR3 DNA reads TGTGCCAGCTCACCATCAGGGGGCCACGAGCAGTACTTC. It is translated as CASSPSGGHEQYF.

The V and J genes are TRBV5-1 and TRBJ1-2; D remains unclear. The CDR3 loop spans 13 amino acids. V was clipped by 2 bases and J by 4 bases, with 9 bases between them. Germline loops: CDR1 SGHRS, CDR2 YFSETQ. The CDR3 here is CASSFNSGYGYTF. DNA for the CDR3: TGCGCCAGCAGCTTTAACTCGGGCTATGGCTACACCTTC.

This sequence joins TRBV4-2 and TRBJ2-2; D is unresolved. Trimming left V 7 bases short and J 3 bases short, with 6 bases between. The CDR3 is 12 residues long. The V gene's germline CDR1 is LGHNA and CDR2 YNFKEQ. Here the CDR3 DNA reads TGTGCCAGCAATGGGGACACCGGGGAGCTGTTTTTT. Amino acids: CASNGDTGELFF.

The chain couples TRBV10-2 to TRBJ1-2; 12 nucleotides align to TRBD1. V shed 0 bases and J 8 bases; nucleotides not matched to a gene: 7. The CDR3 contains 16 residues. The germline CDR1 and CDR2 sequences are WSHSY and SAAADI. The DNA of the CDR3 is TGCGCCAGCAGTGAGTCGAGGGACAGGGGGCGCGGCGGCTACACCTTC. Its translation: CASSESRDRGRGGYTF.

The chain is built from TRBV28 and TRBJ1-1, with 9 positions matching TRBD1. This CDR3 region has 17 residues. After removal of 6 bases from V and 1 base from J, the junction contained 12 bases not matched to a gene. Germline-derived CDR1 and CDR2 are MDHEN and SYDVKM. The CDR3 DNA reads as TGTGCCAGCAGATCCGGAACAGGGGGCTTAAAGAACACTGAAGCTTTCTTT. Translated: CASRSGTGGLKNTEAFF.

Comment on this clonotype: A junction end diverges from the germline sequence, so it may reflect a read error. The rearrangement uses TRBV25-1 and TRBJ1-1; a weak D match, TRBD1 (6 bases). This CDR3 contains 16 residues. From germline, CDR1 is MGHDK and CDR2 SYGVNS. CDR3 sequence reads: CASKRVGGAGDTEVFF. CDR3 DNA: TGTGCCAGCAAACGAGTCGGTGGGGCAGGGGACACTGAAGTTTTCTTT.

This chain joins TRBV9 and TRBJ2-1, with unresolved D. The germline V gene has CDR1 SGDLS and CDR2 YYNGEE. The CDR3 spans 13 residues. Trimming took off 4 bases at V and 13 bases at J, with 18 bases between the two ends. As DNA, the CDR3 is TGTGCCAGCAGCACCCAAGCCTGGAGCTTCCAGTTCTTC. Its protein product is CASSTQAWSFQFF. Together with reference TRBV9 and TRBJ2-1, the CDR3 gives the full variable domain: DSGVTQTPKHLITATGQRVTLRCSPRSGDLSVYWYQQSLDQGLQFLIQYYNGEERAKGNILERFSAQQFPDLHSELNLSSLELGDSALYFCASSTQAWSFQFFGPGTRLTVL.

The chain links TRBV2 to TRBJ1-1; D is ambiguous. The ends were cut back, 3 bases at V and 9 bases at J, with 14 bases in the middle. Germline assignment: CDR1 SNHLY and CDR2 FYNNEI. The CDR3 runs to 13 residues. CDR3 residues: CASSDRGLIQAFF. The DNA of the CDR3 is TGTGCCAGCAGTGATAGAGGGTTGATCCAAGCTTTCTTT.

The genes are TRBV5-1 and TRBJ2-1; 12 bases fit TRBD2. The CDR3 totals 15 residues. Germline-derived CDR1 and CDR2 are SGHRS and YFSETQ. V gave up 7 bases and J gave up 7 bases; unmatched junction bases: 9. The DNA of the CDR3 is TGCGCCAGCCGGACCCTAGCGGGAGGGCTTAATGAGCAGTTCTTC. Translation: CASRTLAGGLNEQFF. Full variable domain (outside the CDR3, taken from reference TRBV5-1 and TRBJ2-1): KAGVTQTPRYLIKTRGQQVTLSCSPISGHRSVSWYQQTPGQGLQFLFEYFSETQRNKGNFPGRFSGRQFSNSRSEMNVSTLELGDSALYLCASRTLAGGLNEQFFGPGTRLTVL.

V gene TRBV6-1 combines with J gene TRBJ2-1; the match to TRBD1 covers 7 bases. The assigned J gene may be wrong: the sequence end matches TRBJ2-7 better. The CDR3 is made up of 14 amino acids. CDR1 MNHNS and CDR2 SASEGT come from the germline V gene. This CDR3 reads CASSLRDSLDEQYF. The CDR3 DNA is TGTGCCAGCAGTCTTCGGGACAGCCTCGACGAGCAGTACTTC.

The rearrangement joins TRBV28 to TRBJ2-5; 11 nucleotides agree with TRBD1. The DNA end lines up better with TRBJ2-7; the J call may be wrong. The germline V gene encodes CDR1 MDHEN and CDR2 SYDVKM. This CDR3 comprises 15 residues. The chain's CDR3 is CASRDRGPSSYEQYF. CDR3 in DNA: TGTGCCAGCAGGGACAGGGGGCCCAGCTCCTACGAGCAGTACTTC.

The CDR3 DNA is TGTGCCAGCAGCTCTACTGGACTTCCGCCGGATACGCAGTATTTT. Amino acid sequence: CASSSTGLPPDTQYF. The gene calls are TRBV7-6 and TRBJ2-3; D is possibly TRBD2 (5 bases). The CDR3 consists of 15 residues. Deletions cut 4 bases from V and 6 bases from J, with 17 bases between. CDR1 and CDR2 from the germline V gene are SGHVS and FNYEAQ.

This clonotype occurred a few times. V usage is TRBV4-1 and J usage is TRBJ2-1; 10 positions match TRBD1. The junction had 9 bases not matched to a gene; V was cut back by 4 bases and J by 6 bases. The V gene's germline CDR1 is MGHRA and CDR2 YSYEKL. This CDR3 is built from 16 residues. This CDR3 is CASSLGRDRGPNEQFF. CDR3 DNA sequence: TGCGCCAGCAGCCTGGGACGGGACAGGGGACCCAATGAGCAGTTCTTC.

V is TRBV7-9 and J is TRBJ2-5; D call uncertain. This CDR3 has 15 residues. Per the germline V gene, CDR1 is SEHNR and CDR2 is FQNEAQ (reference sequence). The V and J ends lost 2 bases and 0 bases respectively, with 10 bases between them. CDR3 sequence (DNA): TGTGCCAGCAGCTTACTTCCGGATAACCAAGAGACCCAGTACTTC. Encoded protein: CASSLLPDNQETQYF.

The rearrangement uses TRBV20-1 and TRBJ2-7; D not certain. This CDR3 is 13 amino acids long. Trimming took 1 base from V and 2 from J, leaving 9 bases between them. The V gene's germline CDR1 is DFQATT and CDR2 SNEGSKA (reference sequence). The CDR3 loop reads CSARVSKAYEQYF. In DNA form, the CDR3 reads TGCAGTGCTAGAGTCTCTAAAGCCTACGAGCAGTACTTC.

This clonotype came up a few times. V usage is TRBV9 and J usage is TRBJ2-7; D might be TRBD1 (6 bases). The ends were cut back, 0 bases at V and 3 bases at J, with 10 bases in the middle. The CDR3 runs 14 residues. The V gene's germline CDR1 is SGDLS and CDR2 YYNGEE. In DNA form, the CDR3 reads TGTGCCAGCAGCGTAGGGGACACTCTCTACGAGCAGTACTTC. This translates into CASSVGDTLYEQYF.

The chain has TRBV28 and TRBJ2-7; D is unclear. The DNA end lines up better with TRBJ2-5; the J call may be wrong. The CDR3 has 15 amino acids. CDR1 is MDHEN, CDR2 SYDVKM, per germline. The CDR3 sequence: CASSLMLLGQETQYF. The CDR3, as DNA: TGTGCCAGCAGTTTAATGTTGCTGGGCCAAGAGACCCAGTACTTC.

As DNA, the CDR3 is TGTGCCAGCAGTTACAGTGGAGGGGACTACTACGAGCAGTACTTC. This gives the protein CASSYSGGDYYEQYF. The V and J genes are TRBV9 and TRBJ2-5; 7 nucleotides line up with TRBD2. The J call may be wrong; the DNA end is better matched by TRBJ2-7. The CDR3 consists of 15 residues. Germline loops: CDR1 SGDLS, CDR2 YYNGEE.

This sequence joins TRBV12-3 or TRBV12-4 and TRBJ1-6; 7 positions match TRBD1. The V segment lost 3 bases and the J segment 6 bases; nucleotides outside the gene matches: 5. The CDR3 consists of 15 residues. CDR3 region: CASSFGDSGNSPLHF. The CDR3 region has the DNA TGTGCCAGCAGTTTCGGGGACAGTGGTAATTCACCCCTCCACTTT.

This clonotype was detected a few times. This sequence joins TRBV18 and TRBJ2-7; D is perhaps TRBD2 (6 bases). Deletions cut 2 bases from V and 6 bases from J, with 14 bases between. The CDR3 sequence is 14 residues long. Germline CDR1 reads KGHSH; CDR2 reads LQKENI. The DNA of the CDR3 is TGTGCCAGCTCACCAGGACGGACGGGAGTCGAGCAGTACTTC. Translating gives CASSPGRTGVEQYF.

V is TRBV10-3 and J is TRBJ2-7; possibly TRBD2 for D (5 bases). CDR3 length: 13 residues. The V gene's germline CDR1 is ENHRY and CDR2 SYGVKD. Trimming took 8 bases from V and 4 from J, leaving 15 bases between them. CDR3 DNA: TGTGCCATCGCGACTGGAGGACGGTACGAGCAGTACTTC. It specifies CAIATGGRYEQYF.